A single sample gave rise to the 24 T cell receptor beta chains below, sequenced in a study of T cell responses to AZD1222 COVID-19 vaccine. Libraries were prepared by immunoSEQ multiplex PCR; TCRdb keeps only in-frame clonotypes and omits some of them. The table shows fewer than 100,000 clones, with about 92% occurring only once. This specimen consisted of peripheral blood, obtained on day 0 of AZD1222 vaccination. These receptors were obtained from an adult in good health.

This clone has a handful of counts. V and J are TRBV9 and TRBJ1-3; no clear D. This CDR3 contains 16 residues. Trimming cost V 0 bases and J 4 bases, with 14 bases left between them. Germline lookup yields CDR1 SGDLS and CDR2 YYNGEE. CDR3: CASSVAGALGGNTIYF. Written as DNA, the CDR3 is TGTGCCAGCAGCGTAGCAGGAGCCCTCGGGGGAAACACCATATATTTT.

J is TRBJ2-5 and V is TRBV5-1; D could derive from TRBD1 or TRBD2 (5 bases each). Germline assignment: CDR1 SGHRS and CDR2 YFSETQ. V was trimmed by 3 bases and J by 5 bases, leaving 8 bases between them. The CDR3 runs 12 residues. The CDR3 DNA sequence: TGCGCCAGCAGCTGGGGCGGGGAGACCCAGTACTTC. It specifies CASSWGGETQYF.

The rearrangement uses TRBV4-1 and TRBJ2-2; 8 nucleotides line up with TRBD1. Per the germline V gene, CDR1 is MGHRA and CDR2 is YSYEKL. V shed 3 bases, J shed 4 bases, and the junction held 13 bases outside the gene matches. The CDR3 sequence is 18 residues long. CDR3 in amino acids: CASSQDRAGGRGTGELFF. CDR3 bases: TGCGCCAGCAGCCAGGACAGGGCGGGTGGTCGGGGCACCGGGGAGCTGTTTTTT.

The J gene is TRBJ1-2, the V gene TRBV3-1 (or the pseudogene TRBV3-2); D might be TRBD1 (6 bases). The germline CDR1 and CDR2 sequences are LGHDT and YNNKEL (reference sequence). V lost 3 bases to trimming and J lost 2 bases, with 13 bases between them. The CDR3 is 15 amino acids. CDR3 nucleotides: TGTGCCAGCAGCCAGACCAGACAGGAGAACTATGGCTACACCTTC. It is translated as CASSQTRQENYGYTF.

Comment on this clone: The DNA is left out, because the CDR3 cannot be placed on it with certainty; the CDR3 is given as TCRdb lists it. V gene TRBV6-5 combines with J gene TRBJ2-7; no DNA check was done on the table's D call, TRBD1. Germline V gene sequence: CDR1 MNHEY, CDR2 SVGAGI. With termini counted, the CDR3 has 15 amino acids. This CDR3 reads CASILDRVGTYEQYF.

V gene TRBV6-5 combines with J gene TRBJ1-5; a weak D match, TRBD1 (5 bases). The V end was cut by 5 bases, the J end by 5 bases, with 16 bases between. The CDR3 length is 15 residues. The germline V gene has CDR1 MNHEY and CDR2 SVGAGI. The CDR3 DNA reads TGTGCCAGCAGTACCCTCGGGACGGTAGATCAGCCCCAGCATTTT. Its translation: CASSTLGTVDQPQHF.

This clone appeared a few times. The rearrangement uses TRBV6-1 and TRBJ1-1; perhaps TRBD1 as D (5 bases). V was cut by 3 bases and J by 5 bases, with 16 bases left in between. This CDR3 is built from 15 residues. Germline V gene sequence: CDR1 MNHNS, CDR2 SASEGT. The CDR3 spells CASSDWGGTSTEAFF. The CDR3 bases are TGTGCCAGCAGTGATTGGGGGGGGACCTCGACTGAAGCTTTCTTT.

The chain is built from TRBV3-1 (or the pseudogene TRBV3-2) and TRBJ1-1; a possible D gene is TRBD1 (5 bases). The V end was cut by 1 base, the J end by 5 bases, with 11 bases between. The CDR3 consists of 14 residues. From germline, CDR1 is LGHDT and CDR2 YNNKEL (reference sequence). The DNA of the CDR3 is TGTGCCAGCAGCCAAGTGTTTCCAGGGACTGAAGCTTTCTTT. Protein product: CASSQVFPGTEAFF.

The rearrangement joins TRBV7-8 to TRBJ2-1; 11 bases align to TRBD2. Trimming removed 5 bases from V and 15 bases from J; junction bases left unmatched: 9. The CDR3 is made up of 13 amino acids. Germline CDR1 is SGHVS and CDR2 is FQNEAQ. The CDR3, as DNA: TGTGCCAGCAGCCTCCTAACTAGCGGGAGAACGTTCTTC. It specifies CASSLLTSGRTFF.

CDR3 DNA: TGCGCCAGCAGGACAGGACAGGGAAGCTCCTACAATGAGCAGTTCTTC. Translation: CASRTGQGSSYNEQFF. The chain is built from TRBV5-1 and TRBJ2-1; 8 bases are shared with TRBD1. Germline V gives CDR1 SGHRS, CDR2 YFSETQ. The CDR3 length is 16 residues. J lost 0 bases, V lost 5 bases, and 7 bases had no gene match.

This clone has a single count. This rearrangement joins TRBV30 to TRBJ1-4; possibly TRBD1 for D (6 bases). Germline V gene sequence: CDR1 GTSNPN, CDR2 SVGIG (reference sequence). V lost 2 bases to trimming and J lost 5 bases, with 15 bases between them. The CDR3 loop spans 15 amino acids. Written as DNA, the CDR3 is TGTGCCTGGAGTCCCAAGGGGCAGGGGAATGAAAAACTGTTTTTT. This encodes CAWSPKGQGNEKLFF.

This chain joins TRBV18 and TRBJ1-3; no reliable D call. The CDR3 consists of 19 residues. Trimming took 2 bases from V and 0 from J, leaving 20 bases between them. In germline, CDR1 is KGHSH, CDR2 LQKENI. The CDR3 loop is CASSPAVVAGQNSGNTIYF. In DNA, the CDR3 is TGTGCCAGCTCACCAGCCGTCGTGGCAGGCCAAAACTCTGGAAACACCATATATTTT.

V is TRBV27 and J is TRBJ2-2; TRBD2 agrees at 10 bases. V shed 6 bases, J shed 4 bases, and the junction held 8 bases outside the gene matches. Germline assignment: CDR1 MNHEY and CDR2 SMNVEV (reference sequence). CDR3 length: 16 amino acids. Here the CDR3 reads CASSQRGGRGTGELFF. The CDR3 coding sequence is TGTGCCAGCAGCCAGCGGGGGGGCCGGGGCACCGGGGAGCTGTTTTTT.

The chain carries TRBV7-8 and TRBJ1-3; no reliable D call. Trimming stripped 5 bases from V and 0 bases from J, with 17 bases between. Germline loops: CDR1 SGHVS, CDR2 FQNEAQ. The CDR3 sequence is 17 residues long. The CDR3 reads CASSPYFARASGNTIYF. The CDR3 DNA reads TGTGCCAGCAGCCCCTATTTTGCTCGGGCCTCTGGAAACACCATATATTTT.

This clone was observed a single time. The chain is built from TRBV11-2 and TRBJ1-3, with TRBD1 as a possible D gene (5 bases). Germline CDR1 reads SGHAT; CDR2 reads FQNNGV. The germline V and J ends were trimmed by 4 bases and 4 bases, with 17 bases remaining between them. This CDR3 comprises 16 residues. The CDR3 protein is CASSSLTGPLGNTIYF. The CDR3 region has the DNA TGTGCCAGCAGCTCCCTCACGGGACCTTTGGGAAACACCATATATTTT.

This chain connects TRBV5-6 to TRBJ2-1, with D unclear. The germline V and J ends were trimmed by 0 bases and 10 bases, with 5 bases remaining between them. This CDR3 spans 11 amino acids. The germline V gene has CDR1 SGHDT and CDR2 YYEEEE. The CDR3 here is CASSLEVEQFF. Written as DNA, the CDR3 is TGTGCCAGCAGCTTGGAGGTAGAGCAGTTCTTC.

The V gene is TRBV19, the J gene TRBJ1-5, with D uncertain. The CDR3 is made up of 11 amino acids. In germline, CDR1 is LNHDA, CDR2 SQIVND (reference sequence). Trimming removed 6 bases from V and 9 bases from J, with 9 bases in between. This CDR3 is CASSSGRPQHF. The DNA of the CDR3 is TGTGCCAGTAGCTCCGGGCGGCCCCAGCATTTT.

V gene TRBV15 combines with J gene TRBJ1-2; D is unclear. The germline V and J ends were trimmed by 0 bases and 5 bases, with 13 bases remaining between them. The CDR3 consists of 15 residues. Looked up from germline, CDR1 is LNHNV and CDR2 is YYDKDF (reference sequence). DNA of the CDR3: TGTGCCACCAGCAGAGATCGCGGGAGAGAATATGGCTACACCTTC. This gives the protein CATSRDRGREYGYTF.

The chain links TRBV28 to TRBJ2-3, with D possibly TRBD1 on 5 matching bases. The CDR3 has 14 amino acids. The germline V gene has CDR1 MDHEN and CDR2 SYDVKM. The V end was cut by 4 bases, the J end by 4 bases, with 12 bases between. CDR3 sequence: CASSSQGQADTQYF. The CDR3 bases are TGTGCCAGCAGTTCGCAGGGTCAGGCAGATACGCAGTATTTT. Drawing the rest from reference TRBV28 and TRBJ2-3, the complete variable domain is DVKVTQSSRYLVKRTGEKVFLECVQDMDHENMFWYRQDPGLGLRLIYFSYDVKMKEKGDIPEGYSVSREKKERFSLILESASTNQTSMYLCASSSQGQADTQYFGPGTRLTVL.

The CDR3 region is CASSQVVKGGIGYTF. CDR3 coding DNA: TGCGCCAGCAGCCAAGTTGTTAAGGGAGGAATCGGCTACACCTTC. The J gene is TRBJ1-2, the V gene TRBV4-3; D gene uncertain. Germline-derived CDR1 and CDR2 are LGHNA and YSLEER. V lost 1 base and J lost 8, with 17 bases in between. The CDR3 runs 15 residues.

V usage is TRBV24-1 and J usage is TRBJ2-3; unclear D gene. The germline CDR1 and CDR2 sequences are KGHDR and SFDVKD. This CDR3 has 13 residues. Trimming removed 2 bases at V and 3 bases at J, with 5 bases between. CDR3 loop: CATSDSATDTQYF. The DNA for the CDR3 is TGTGCCACCAGTGATTCAGCAACAGATACGCAGTATTTT.

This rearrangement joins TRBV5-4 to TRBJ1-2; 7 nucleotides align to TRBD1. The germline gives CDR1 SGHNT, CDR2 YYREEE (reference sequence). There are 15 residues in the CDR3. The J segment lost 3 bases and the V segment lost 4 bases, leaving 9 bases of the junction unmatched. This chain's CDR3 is CASSPPGQPHYGYTF. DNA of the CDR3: TGTGCCAGCAGCCCACCGGGACAGCCACACTATGGCTACACCTTC.

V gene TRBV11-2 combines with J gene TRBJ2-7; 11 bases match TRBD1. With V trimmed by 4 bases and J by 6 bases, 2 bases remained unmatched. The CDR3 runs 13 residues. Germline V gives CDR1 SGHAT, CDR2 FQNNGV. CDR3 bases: TGTGCCAGCAGCTGGGGACAGGGGGGCGAGCAGTACTTC. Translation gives CASSWGQGGEQYF.

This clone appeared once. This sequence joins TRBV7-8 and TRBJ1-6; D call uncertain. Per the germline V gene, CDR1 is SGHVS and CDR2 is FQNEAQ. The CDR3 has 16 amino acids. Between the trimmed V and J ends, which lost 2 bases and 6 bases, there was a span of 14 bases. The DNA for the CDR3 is TGTGCCAGCAGCTTAATGACGACCTTGGGTAATTCACCCCTCCACTTT. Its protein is CASSLMTTLGNSPLHF.